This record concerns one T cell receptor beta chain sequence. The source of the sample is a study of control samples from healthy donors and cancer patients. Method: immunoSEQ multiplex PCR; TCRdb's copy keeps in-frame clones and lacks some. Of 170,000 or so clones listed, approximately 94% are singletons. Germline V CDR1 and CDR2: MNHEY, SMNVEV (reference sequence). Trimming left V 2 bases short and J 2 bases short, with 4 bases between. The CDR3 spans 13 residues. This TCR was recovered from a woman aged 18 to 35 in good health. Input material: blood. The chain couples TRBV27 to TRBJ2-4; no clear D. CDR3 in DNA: TGTGCCAGCAGTTTAGACCCCAAAAACATTCAGTACTTC. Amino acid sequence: CASSLDPKNIQYF.